This entry is about one T cell receptor (beta chain). V was pared by 4 bases and J by 3 bases, with 10 bases between. The CDR3 consists of 14 residues. CDR1 is SGHAT, CDR2 FQNNGV, per germline. TCRdb's copy holds only in-frame clones and misses some; the assay was immunoSEQ multiplex PCR. The table lists over 10,000 clones, about nine tenths of them singletons, with about 11% in the top ten. The source of the sample is a study of PD-1 blockade in classical Hodgkin lymphoma. In every patient, relapse followed autologous stem cell transplantation, while exposure to brentuximab vedotin differed. Patients showed best responses of complete response, partial response or progressive disease.

This chain links TRBV11-2 with TRBJ2-1; D unresolved. The sequence came from a human donor with classical Hodgkin lymphoma. Specimen: peripheral blood mononuclear cells (PBMCs), collected at baseline. The CDR3 nucleotides read TGTGCCAGCAGCTCCGTTAAGGGCTACAATGAGCAGTTCTTC. It is translated as CASSSVKGYNEQFF. The full variable domain, in which reference TRBV11-2 and TRBJ2-1 provide the parts outside the CDR3, is EAGVAQSPRYKIIEKRQSVAFWCNPISGHATLYWYQQILGQGPKLLIQFQNNGVVDDSQLPKDRFSAERLKGVDSTLKIQPAKLEDSAVYLCASSSVKGYNEQFFGPGTRLTVL.